These 2 T cell receptor beta chains came from one sample sequenced in a study of response to subunit inactivated influenza vaccine. One entry per CDR3 protein, called by TCRdb with MiXCR from the RT-PCR reads. The repertoire holds approximately 520,000 distinct CDR3 sequences, with approximately 15% as singletons. The input for sequencing was CD4+ T cells sorted from PBMCs, taken around 25 months after vaccination. These TCRs come from a man aged 45 to 75 who received an inactivated influenza vaccine.

In this sample, this clonotype turned up many times. The gene calls are TRBV29-1 and TRBJ2-1, with TRBD2 matching over 8 bases. The J segment lost 12 bases and the V segment lost 7 bases, leaving 11 bases of the junction unmatched. Germline V gene sequence: CDR1 SQVTM, CDR2 ANQGSEA. The CDR3 is 12 residues long. The CDR3 DNA reads as TGCAGCGCGGGGGGGCAGGTCTACGGGCAGTTCTTC. Translating gives CSAGGQVYGQFF.

The V gene is TRBV4-1, the J gene TRBJ1-4; D is unresolved. The CDR3 has 15 amino acids. The V gene's germline CDR1 is MGHRA and CDR2 YSYEKL. Trimming took 4 bases from V and 8 from J, leaving 17 bases between them. The CDR3 reads CASSRKTGSEEKLFF. The CDR3 DNA sequence: TGCGCCAGCAGCCGGAAAACGGGATCGGAGGAAAAACTGTTTTTT.